These 9 T cell receptor beta chains were all obtained from the same sample, sequenced in a study of T-cell memory formation after mild COVID-19. TCRdb re-called the 5' RACE reads through MiXCR, storing one row per CDR3 protein. The sample contains 250,000 to 350,000 distinct CDR3 sequences, about a sixth of which appear only once. The specimen sequenced was PBMCs or a T cell subset sorted from them (not recorded which). The receptors derive from a young man who had mild COVID-19 (a few samples of this study predate the infection). Cell type and time point are not known.

This clonotype was recorded a few times. The chain is built from TRBV30 and TRBJ2-3; no firm D call. Germline values: CDR1 GTSNPN, CDR2 SVGIG (reference sequence). This CDR3 has 12 amino acids. Trimming shortened V by 0 bases and J by 12 bases, and 13 bases separated the two germline ends. The CDR3 DNA sequence: TGTGCCTGGAGTGTAATGCAGCTCCGCCAGTATTTT. This gives the protein CAWSVMQLRQYF.

The chain uses TRBV23-1 and TRBJ1-1; D is unresolved. TRBV23-1 is marked as an open reading frame, function uncertain. The V and J ends lost 5 bases and 3 bases respectively, with 16 bases between them. This CDR3 region has 15 residues. The CDR3 coding sequence is TGCGCCAGCAGTATTAATTCACCAGTGGACACTGAAGCTTTCTTT. Translating it yields CASSINSPVDTEAFF.

This chain uses TRBV9 with TRBJ1-3; TRBD1 matches 12 bases. Germline values: CDR1 SGDLS, CDR2 YYNGEE. The CDR3 is made up of 15 amino acids. The V segment lost 4 bases and the J segment 8 bases; nucleotides outside the gene matches: 7. The chain's CDR3 is CASSPGTGGAYTIYF. The CDR3 bases are TGTGCCAGCAGCCCCGGGACAGGGGGCGCATACACCATATATTTT.

This clonotype was found a few times. The CDR3 nucleotides are TGTGCCAGCAGCGACCGGGACAGGGGTCCGGGTACGCAGTATTTT. Its protein is CASSDRDRGPGTQYF. The chain joins TRBV9 to TRBJ2-3; TRBD1 aligns across 10 bases. CDR1 and CDR2 from the germline V gene are SGDLS and YYNGEE. This CDR3 has 15 amino acids. V shed 3 bases, J shed 8 bases, and the junction held 9 bases outside the gene matches. Based on the CDR3 plus reference TRBV9 and TRBJ2-3, the full variable domain is DSGVTQTPKHLITATGQRVTLRCSPRSGDLSVYWYQQSLDQGLQFLIQYYNGEERAKGNILERFSAQQFPDLHSELNLSSLELGDSALYFCASSDRDRGPGTQYFGPGTRLTVL.

Turning to this clonotype: An end of the junction differs from the germline gene, which may be a read error. The gene calls are TRBV10-1 and TRBJ2-5; D assignment may be TRBD1 or TRBD2 (5 bases each). In germline, CDR1 is WNHNN, CDR2 SYGVQD (reference sequence). The CDR3 is made up of 15 amino acids. CDR3 amino acids: CASSERRQAPGTHYF. The CDR3 nucleotides read TGCGCCAGCAGTGAACGTCGCCAGGCCCCCGGGACCCATTACTTC.

The rearrangement joins TRBV10-1 to TRBJ2-1; D is uncertain. Per germline, CDR1 WNHNN and CDR2 SYGVQD (reference sequence). Trimming took off 3 bases at V and 6 bases at J, with 12 bases between the two ends. The CDR3 contains 14 residues. The CDR3 DNA follows: TGCGCCAGCAGTGATTTCACGGACGTCAATGAGCAGTTCTTC. Its protein is CASSDFTDVNEQFF.

This clonotype was seen repeatedly, ten times or more. This chain links TRBV5-1 with TRBJ1-1; 9 bases line up with TRBD1. The CDR3 has 16 residues. The V and J ends lost 4 bases and 5 bases, in that order; junction bases with no gene match: 12. CDR1 SGHRS and CDR2 YFSETQ come from the germline V gene. The CDR3 DNA reads TGCGCCAGCAGCCCTTACACAGGGGGCGCGGGGACTGAAGCTTTCTTT. This gives the protein CASSPYTGGAGTEAFF. Variable domain in full (rest from reference TRBV5-1 and TRBJ1-1): KAGVTQTPRYLIKTRGQQVTLSCSPISGHRSVSWYQQTPGQGLQFLFEYFSETQRNKGNFPGRFSGRQFSNSRSEMNVSTLELGDSALYLCASSPYTGGAGTEAFFGQGTRLTVV.

The table lists this clonotype with many counts. This chain uses TRBV4-3 with TRBJ2-3; 9 bases agree with TRBD1. The CDR3 runs to 17 residues. CDR1 and CDR2 (germline): LGHNA, YSLEER. Trimming removed 1 base from V and 4 bases from J; junction bases left unmatched: 9. The CDR3 sequence is CASSQGGPGQGPDTQYF. In DNA form, the CDR3 reads TGCGCCAGCAGCCAAGGGGGACCGGGACAGGGTCCAGATACGCAGTATTTT.

The chain is built from TRBV6-5 and TRBJ1-1; no reliable D call. V was trimmed by 6 bases and J by 4 bases, leaving 12 bases between them. The CDR3 consists of 13 residues. CDR1 and CDR2 from the germline V gene are MNHEY and SVGAGI. The CDR3 DNA reads as TGTGCCAGCAGCCCCGCTCGGGGCACTGAAGCTTTCTTT. Translation: CASSPARGTEAFF.